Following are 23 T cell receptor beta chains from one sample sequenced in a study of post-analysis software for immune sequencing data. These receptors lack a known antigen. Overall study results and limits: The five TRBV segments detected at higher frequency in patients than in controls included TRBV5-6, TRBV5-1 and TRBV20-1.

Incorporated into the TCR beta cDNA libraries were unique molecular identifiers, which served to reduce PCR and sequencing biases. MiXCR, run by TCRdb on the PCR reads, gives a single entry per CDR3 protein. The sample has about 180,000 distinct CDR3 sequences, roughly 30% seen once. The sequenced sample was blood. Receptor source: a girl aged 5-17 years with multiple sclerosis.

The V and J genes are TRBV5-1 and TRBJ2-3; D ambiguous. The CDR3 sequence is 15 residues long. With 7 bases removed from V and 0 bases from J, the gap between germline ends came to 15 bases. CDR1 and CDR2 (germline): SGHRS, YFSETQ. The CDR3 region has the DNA TGCGCCAGCCGGTACCAAAACCCTAGCACAGATACGCAGTATTTT. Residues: CASRYQNPSTDTQYF.

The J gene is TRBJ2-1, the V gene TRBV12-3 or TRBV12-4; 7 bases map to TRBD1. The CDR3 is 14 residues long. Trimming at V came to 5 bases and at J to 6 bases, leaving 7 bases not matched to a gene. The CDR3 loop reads CASSAGRDSNEQFF. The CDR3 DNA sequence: TGTGCCAGCAGTGCAGGCCGGGACAGCAATGAGCAGTTCTTC.

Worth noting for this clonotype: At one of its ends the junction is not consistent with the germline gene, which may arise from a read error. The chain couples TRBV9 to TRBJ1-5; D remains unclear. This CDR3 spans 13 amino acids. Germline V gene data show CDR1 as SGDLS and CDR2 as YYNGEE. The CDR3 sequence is CAGSVGQNQPQHF. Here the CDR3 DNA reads TGTGCCGGCAGCGTAGGGCAAAATCAGCCCCAGCATTTT.

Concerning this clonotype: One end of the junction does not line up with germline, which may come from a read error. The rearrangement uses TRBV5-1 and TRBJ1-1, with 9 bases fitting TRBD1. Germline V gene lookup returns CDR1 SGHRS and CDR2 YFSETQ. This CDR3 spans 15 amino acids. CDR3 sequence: CASSRVGTGNAEAFF. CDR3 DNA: TGCGCCAGCTCCCGCGTTGGGACAGGGAACGCTGAAGCTTTCTTT.

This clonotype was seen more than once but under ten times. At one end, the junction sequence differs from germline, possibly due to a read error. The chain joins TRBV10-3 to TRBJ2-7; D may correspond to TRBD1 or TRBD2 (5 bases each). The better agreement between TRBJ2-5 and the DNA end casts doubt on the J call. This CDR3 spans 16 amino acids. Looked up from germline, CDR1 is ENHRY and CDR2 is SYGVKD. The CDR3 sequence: CATSESEGTGQETQYF. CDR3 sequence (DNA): TGTGCCACCAGTGAGTCAGAGGGGACGGGACAAGAGACCCAGTACTTC.

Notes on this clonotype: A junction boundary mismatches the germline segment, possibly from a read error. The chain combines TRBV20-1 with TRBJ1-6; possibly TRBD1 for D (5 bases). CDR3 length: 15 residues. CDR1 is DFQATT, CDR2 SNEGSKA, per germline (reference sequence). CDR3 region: CSARDKAGTYSPPHF. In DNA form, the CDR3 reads TGCAGTGCTAGAGATAAGGCAGGGACCTATTCACCCCCCCACTTT.

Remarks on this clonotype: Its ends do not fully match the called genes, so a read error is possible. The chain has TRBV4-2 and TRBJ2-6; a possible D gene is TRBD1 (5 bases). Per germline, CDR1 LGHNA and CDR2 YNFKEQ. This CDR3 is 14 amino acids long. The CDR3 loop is CASSQIGGANVRTF. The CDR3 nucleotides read TGTGCCAGCAGCCAAATAGGTGGGGCCAACGTCCGGACTTTC.

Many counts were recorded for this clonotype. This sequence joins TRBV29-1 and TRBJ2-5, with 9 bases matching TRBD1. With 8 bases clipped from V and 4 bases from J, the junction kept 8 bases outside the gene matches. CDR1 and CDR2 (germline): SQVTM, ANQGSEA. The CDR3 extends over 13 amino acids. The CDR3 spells CSFTGGMRETQYF. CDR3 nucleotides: TGCAGCTTCACAGGGGGCATGAGAGAGACCCAGTACTTC.

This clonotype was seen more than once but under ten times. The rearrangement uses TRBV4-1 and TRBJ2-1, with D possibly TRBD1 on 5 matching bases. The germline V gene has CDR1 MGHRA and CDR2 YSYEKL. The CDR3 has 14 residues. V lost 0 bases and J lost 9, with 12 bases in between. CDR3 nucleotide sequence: TGCGCCAGCAGCCAAGACACAGGCAATTCTGAGCAGTTCTTC. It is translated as CASSQDTGNSEQFF.

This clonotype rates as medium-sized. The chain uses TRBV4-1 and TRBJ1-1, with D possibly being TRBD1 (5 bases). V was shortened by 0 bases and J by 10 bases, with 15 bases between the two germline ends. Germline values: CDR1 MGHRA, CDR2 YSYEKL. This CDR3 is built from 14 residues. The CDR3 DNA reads TGCGCCAGCAGCCAAGAAGACGGGGGGTATGTAGCTTTCTTT. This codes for CASSQEDGGYVAFF.

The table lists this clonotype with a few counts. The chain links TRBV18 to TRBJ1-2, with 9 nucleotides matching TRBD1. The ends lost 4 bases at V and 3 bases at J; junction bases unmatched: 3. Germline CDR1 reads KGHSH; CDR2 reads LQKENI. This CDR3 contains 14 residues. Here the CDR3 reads CASSRQGGDYGYTF. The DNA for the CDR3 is TGTGCCAGCTCACGACAGGGGGGAGACTATGGCTACACCTTC.

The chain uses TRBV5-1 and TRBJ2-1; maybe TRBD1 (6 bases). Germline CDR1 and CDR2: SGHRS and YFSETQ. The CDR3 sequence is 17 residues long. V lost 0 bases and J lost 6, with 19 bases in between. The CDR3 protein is CASSLGQTSGTRNEQFF. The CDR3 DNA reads TGCGCCAGCAGCTTGGGACAGACGAGTGGGACACGCAATGAGCAGTTCTTC.

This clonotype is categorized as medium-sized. The DNA of the CDR3 is TGTGCCAGCAGCCCAAAGGTGGGGGGTGAGCAGTTCTTC. Translating it yields CASSPKVGGEQFF. The chain couples TRBV7-3 to TRBJ2-1, with D maybe TRBD2 (6 bases). The CDR3 runs 13 residues. Germline loops: CDR1 SGHTA, CDR2 FQGTGA. Trimming took 5 bases from V and 9 from J, leaving 14 bases between them.

The CDR3 region is CASSFLGKGPTEAFF. CDR3 bases: TGTGCCAGCAGTTTCCTGGGGAAGGGACCCACTGAAGCTTTCTTT. This chain links TRBV12-3 or TRBV12-4 with TRBJ1-1; possibly TRBD1 for D (5 bases). The CDR3 loop spans 15 amino acids. With 3 bases removed from V and 4 bases from J, the gap between germline ends came to 15 bases.

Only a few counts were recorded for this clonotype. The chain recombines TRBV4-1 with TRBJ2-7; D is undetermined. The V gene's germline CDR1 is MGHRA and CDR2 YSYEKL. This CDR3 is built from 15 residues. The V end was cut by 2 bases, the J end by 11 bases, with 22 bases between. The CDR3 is CASSQSRTKQSEEYF. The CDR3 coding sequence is TGCGCCAGCAGCCAAAGTCGGACCAAACAAAGTGAGGAGTACTTC.

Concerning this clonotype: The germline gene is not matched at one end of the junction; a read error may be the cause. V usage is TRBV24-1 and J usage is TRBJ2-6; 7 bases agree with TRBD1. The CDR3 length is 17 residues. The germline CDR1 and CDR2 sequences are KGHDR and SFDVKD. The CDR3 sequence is CATSVTGLAIGANVLTF. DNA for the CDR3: TGTGCCACCAGTGTGACAGGGTTGGCGATCGGGGCTAACGTCCTGACTTTC.

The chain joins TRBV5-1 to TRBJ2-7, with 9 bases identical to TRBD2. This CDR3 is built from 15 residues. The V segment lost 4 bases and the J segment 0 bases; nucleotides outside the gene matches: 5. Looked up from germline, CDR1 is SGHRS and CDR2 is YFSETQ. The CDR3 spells CASSLSSGNSYEQYF. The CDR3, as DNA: TGCGCCAGCAGCCTATCTAGCGGGAACTCCTACGAGCAGTACTTC.

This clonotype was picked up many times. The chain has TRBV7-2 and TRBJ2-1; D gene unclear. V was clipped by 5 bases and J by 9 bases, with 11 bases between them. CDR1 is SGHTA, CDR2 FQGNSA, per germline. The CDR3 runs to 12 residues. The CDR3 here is CASSALRSEQFF. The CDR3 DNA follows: TGTGCCAGCAGCGCTTTAAGGAGTGAGCAGTTCTTC.

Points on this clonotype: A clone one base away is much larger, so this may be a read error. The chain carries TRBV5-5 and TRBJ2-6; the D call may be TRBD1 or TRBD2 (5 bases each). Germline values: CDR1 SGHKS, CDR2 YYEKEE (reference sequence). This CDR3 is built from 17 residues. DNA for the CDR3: TGTGCCAGCAGCTTGCTAGGAAACCCCTACGGGGCCAACGTCCGGACTTTC. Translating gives CASSLLGNPYGANVRTF. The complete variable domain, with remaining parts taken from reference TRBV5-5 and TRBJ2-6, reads DAGVTQSPTHLIKTRGQQVTLRCSPISGHKSVSWYQQVLGQGPQFIFQYYEKEERGRGNFPDRFSARQFPNYSSELNVNALLLGDSALYLCASSLLGNPYGANVRTFGAGSRLTVL.

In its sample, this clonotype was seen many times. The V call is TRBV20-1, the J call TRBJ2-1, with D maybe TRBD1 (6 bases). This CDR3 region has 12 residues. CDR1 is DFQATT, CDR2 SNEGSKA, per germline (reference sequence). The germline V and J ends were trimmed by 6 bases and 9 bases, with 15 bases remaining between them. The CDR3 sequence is CSANRELGEQFF. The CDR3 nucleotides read TGCAGTGCCAACAGGGAACTGGGTGAGCAGTTCTTC.

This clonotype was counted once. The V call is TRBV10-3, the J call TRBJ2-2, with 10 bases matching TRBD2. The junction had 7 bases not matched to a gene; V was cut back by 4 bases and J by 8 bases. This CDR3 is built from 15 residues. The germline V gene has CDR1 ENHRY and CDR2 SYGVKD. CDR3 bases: TGTGCCATCAGTGTGCTAGCGGGAGAAACGGGGGAGCTGTTTTTT. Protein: CAISVLAGETGELFF.

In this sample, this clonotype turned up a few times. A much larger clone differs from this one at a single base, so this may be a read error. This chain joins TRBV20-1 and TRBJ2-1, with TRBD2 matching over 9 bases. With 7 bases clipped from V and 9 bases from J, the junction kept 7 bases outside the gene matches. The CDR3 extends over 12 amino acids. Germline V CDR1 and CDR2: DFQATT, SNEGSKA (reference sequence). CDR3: CSVQAGGSEQFF. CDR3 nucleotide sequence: TGCAGTGTGCAAGCGGGAGGCAGTGAGCAGTTCTTC.

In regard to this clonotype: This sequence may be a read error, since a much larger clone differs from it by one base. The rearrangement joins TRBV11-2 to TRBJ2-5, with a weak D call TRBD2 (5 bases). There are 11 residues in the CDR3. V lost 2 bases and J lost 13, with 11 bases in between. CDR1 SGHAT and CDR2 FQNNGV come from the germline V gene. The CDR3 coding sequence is TGTGCCAGCAGCTTAAGCGGCGAGCGGTACTTC. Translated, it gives CASSLSGERYF.